Sequencing of this T cell receptor beta chain was carried out in a study of T cell responses to AZD1222 COVID-19 vaccine. Whole-study findings and limits: Just a handful of AZD1222 recipients tested seropositive at baseline.

Data came from immunoSEQ multiplex PCR; TCRdb stores just in-frame clones and leaves some out. The sample lists 95,000 to 150,000 clones; about 90% were seen once. The CDR3 runs to 13 residues. Trimming took 6 bases from V and 1 from J; bases not matched to a gene: 2. Germline values: CDR1 MNHEY, CDR2 SMNVEV (reference sequence). As to this clone: Its antigen remains unknown.

The chain carries TRBV27 and TRBJ2-5; 7 bases are a match to TRBD1. This TCR derives from an adult in good health. The specimen was peripheral blood, collected on day 0 of AZD1222 vaccination. CDR3 DNA sequence: TGTGCCAGCAGAGACAGGGTCCAAGAGACCCAGTACTTC. This gives the protein CASRDRVQETQYF.